This T cell receptor (beta chain) comes out of a study of blood T cell repertoires in COVID-19. About the study: PBMCs, B-cell-depleted T cells, or T cells provided the cDNA or gDNA that made up the material.

As handled by the study authors: Estimation of nucleated cell counts was performed using reference gene primer amplification. The data were produced by immunoSEQ multiplex PCR, yet TCRdb's version contains in-frame clones alone and is incomplete. That table supplies the V and J calls and clone size; D and trimming were determined from the DNA. The table includes 200,000 to 250,000 clones, 75% to 85% detected once. J was trimmed by 5 bases and V by 4 bases; bases with no gene match: 5. The germline gives CDR1 MNHNS, CDR2 SASEGT. The CDR3 has 16 amino acids. This TCR was recovered from a woman aged 45-59 years with acute or convalescent COVID-19. Sequenced sample: peripheral blood. This rearrangement joins TRBV6-1 to TRBJ2-3, with TRBD2 identical over 14 bases. This chain's CDR3 is CASSAGLAGEGDTQYF. For the CDR3, the DNA is TGTGCCAGCAGTGCGGGACTAGCGGGAGAGGGAGATACGCAGTATTTT.